The 5 T cell receptor beta chains in this list originate from one sample, sequenced in a study of CD8 T cells in ankylosing spondylitis. Study-wide findings and caveats: Ankylosing spondylitis blood appeared to be characterized by a TCR beta motif of eight highly homologous variants.

No antigen has been assigned to these receptors. TCRdb itself ran the 5' RACE reads through MiXCR, one entry per CDR3 protein. The repertoire holds around 540,000 distinct CDR3 sequences, with approximately 11% as singletons. The sample taken for sequencing was blood, either unsorted or a sorted T cell fraction (not recorded which). Every receptor here comes from a male donor with ankylosing spondylitis.

This clonotype occurred many times. This chain links TRBV2 with TRBJ1-1, with D tentatively TRBD1 (5 bases). This CDR3 is built from 14 residues. From germline, CDR1 is SNHLY and CDR2 FYNNEI. Trimming took 7 bases from V and 5 from J, leaving 17 bases between them. CDR3 sequence reads: CASTDSGGGTEAFF. Here the CDR3 DNA reads TGTGCCAGCACTGACTCTGGGGGTGGGACTGAAGCTTTCTTT.

This clonotype showed up just a few times. The chain joins TRBV7-9 to TRBJ1-6, with D possibly TRBD1 on 6 matching bases. Looked up from germline, CDR1 is SEHNR and CDR2 is FQNEAQ (reference sequence). Trimming took 3 bases from V and 9 from J, leaving 12 bases between them. The CDR3 is 14 amino acids. CDR3: CASSLGTPRSPLHF. In DNA form, the CDR3 reads TGTGCCAGCAGCTTGGGGACACCTCGTTCACCCCTCCACTTT.

There are many counts of this clonotype. V is TRBV5-1 and J is TRBJ2-3; D gene unclear. CDR3 size: 11 residues. Trimming stripped 6 bases from V and 3 bases from J, with 5 bases between. Germline V lookup: CDR1 SGHRS, CDR2 YFSETQ. The CDR3 region has the DNA TGCGCCAGCACCGAGACAGATACGCAGTATTTT. Protein: CASTETDTQYF.

A few counts support this clonotype. The V gene is TRBV20-1, the J gene TRBJ2-1; TRBD1 matches 9 bases. Germline values: CDR1 DFQATT, CDR2 SNEGSKA (reference sequence). The CDR3 consists of 14 residues. Losses at the gene ends were 3 bases for V and 4 bases for J; bases not matched to a gene: 4. The CDR3 here is CSASLGQGYNEQFF. The CDR3 nucleotides are TGCAGTGCTAGTCTAGGACAGGGGTACAATGAGCAGTTCTTC.

This clonotype was observed a few times. The chain employs TRBV14 and TRBJ2-2; D possibly corresponds to TRBD2 (6 bases). The CDR3 loop spans 16 amino acids. Trimming removed 4 bases at V and 6 bases at J, with 18 bases between. CDR1 is SGHDN, CDR2 FVKESK, per germline. In DNA form, the CDR3 reads TGTGCCAGCAGCCTTCAGAGGGGAGGTGGCGCCGGGGAGCTGTTTTTT. It codes for CASSLQRGGGAGELFF.